This T cell receptor beta chain emerged from a study of identical twins. This clonotype showed up just a few times. Healthy Caucasian donors formed the entire cohort. The CDR3 is made up of 15 amino acids. The germline gives CDR1 MNHNS, CDR2 SASEGT. Trimming left V 6 bases short and J 0 bases short, with 14 bases between. Template switching (which added a universal primer site) was used, and cDNA carried unique molecular identifiers. TCRdb reprocessed the 5' RACE reads with MiXCR, giving one entry per CDR3 protein. Among 550,000 to 800,000 distinct CDR3 sequences listed, about 7.1% were seen once. This same sample was also part of a study on yellow fever vaccine responses in identical twins.

The sequenced material came from PBMCs. J is TRBJ2-5 and V is TRBV6-1, with D possibly matching TRBD1 (5 bases). The receptor comes from a woman under 30 in good health. CDR3: CASRPPTAYQETQYF. The DNA for the CDR3 is TGTGCCAGCAGACCTCCGACAGCTTACCAAGAGACCCAGTACTTC.